Described below is a single TCR beta chain sequence and its context. The record originates from a study of blood T cell repertoires in COVID-19. This CDR3 has 14 amino acids. V dropped 4 bases and J dropped 4; count of bases not matched to a gene: 5. CDR1 SGHRS and CDR2 YFSETQ come from the germline V gene. The repertoire was sequenced with immunoSEQ multiplex PCR; TCRdb's copy has only in-frame clones and lacks some. This sample has approximately 82,000 clones, with around 92% found just once. This chain joins TRBV5-1 and TRBJ1-5, with TRBD1 matching over 7 bases. The TCR comes from a woman aged 60-70 years with active COVID-19. Sequencing input: peripheral blood. The CDR3 nucleotides are TGCGCCAGCAGCACAGGGGTGTTGAATCAGCCCCAGCATTTT. Translated, it gives CASSTGVLNQPQHF.